This is a list of T cell receptor beta chains from one sample in a study of shared clonotypes between healthy human individuals. Using immunoSEQ multiplex PCR, the repertoire was profiled, and TCRdb retains in-frame clones only, with some absent. The data show around 500,000 clones, roughly four fifths seen once. Source material: PBMCs. These receptors all come from a woman between 35 and 50 years old in good health. Some clones in this sample may be carry-over from other donors' samples. Each CDR3 is given with its conserved first and last residue. Each record gives: D gene, clone size, V gene, J gene, CDR3 protein, CDR3 DNA. D genes are given only for firm matches. Size is omitted from some rows. Given values are once, few, many or a class for expanded clones.

>TRBD1|NA|TRBV19|TRBJ1-5
CASSPDRAGQPQHF
TGTGCCAGTAGCCCCGACAGGGCTGGTCAGCCCCAGCATTTT
>NA|few|TRBV15|TRBJ1-3
CATSRTASGNTIYF
TGTGCCACCAGCAGAACAGCTTCCGGAAACACCATATATTTT
>NA|many|TRBV6-1|TRBJ2-7
CASRSTGGSYEQYF
TGTGCCAGCAGGTCGACAGGAGGCTCCTACGAGCAGTACTTC
>TRBD2|NA|TRBV10-2|TRBJ2-5
CASSDGRALGETQYF
TGCGCCAGCAGTGACGGGAGGGCCTTGGGAGAGACCCAGTACTTC
>TRBD1|NA|TRBV4-2|TRBJ1-2
CASSQEDRRPAYGYTF
TGTGCCAGCAGCCAAGAGGACAGGCGCCCCGCCTATGGCTACACCTTC
>TRBD1|NA|TRBV28|TRBJ2-2
CASRRQGNTGELFF
TGTGCCAGCAGGAGACAGGGGAACACCGGGGAGCTGTTTTTT
>NA|NA|TRBV6-6|TRBJ2-3
CASSSVQGTDTQYF
TGTGCCAGCAGTAGTGTCCAGGGCACAGATACGCAGTATTTT
>TRBD2|NA|TRBV10-2|TRBJ2-1
CASSESSLADNEQFF
TGCGCCAGCAGTGAGTCGAGTCTAGCGGACAATGAGCAGTTCTTC
>TRBD1|few|TRBV7-9|TRBJ1-3
CASSPGGDSGNTIYF
TGTGCCAGCAGTCCAGGGGGCGACTCTGGAAACACCATATATTTT
>TRBD1|NA|TRBV7-2|TRBJ2-4
CASSSRTGQVDIQYF
TGTGCCAGCAGCTCTAGGACAGGACAGGTTGACATTCAGTACTTC
>NA|NA|TRBV29-1|TRBJ2-5
CSVPDPTGYQETQYF
TGCAGCGTTCCTGATCCCACAGGGTACCAAGAGACCCAGTACTTC
>TRBD2|many|TRBV30|TRBJ2-1
CAWSVRGLALPNTEQFF
TGTGCCTGGAGTGTAAGGGGACTAGCGTTGCCTAACACTGAGCAGTTCTTC
>TRBD2|NA|TRBV7-7|TRBJ2-2
CASSLAGGRTGELFF
TGTGCCAGCAGCTTAGCGGGAGGGCGCACCGGGGAACTGTTTTTT
>NA|NA|TRBV28|TRBJ2-6
CATQIVSGANVLTF
TGTGCCACACAAATAGTCTCTGGGGCCAACGTCCTGACTTTC
>TRBD2|NA|TRBV29-1|TRBJ2-2
CSVVAGGIPGELFF
TGCAGCGTAGTAGCGGGAGGGATCCCCGGGGAGCTGTTTTTT
>NA|many|TRBV6-1|TRBJ2-1
CASSEEGAGGHEQFF
TGTGCCAGCAGTGAAGAGGGGGCAGGGGGGCATGAGCAGTTCTTC
>TRBD1|few|TRBV18|TRBJ2-7
CASRGQVPSYEQYF
TGTGCCAGCCGAGGACAGGTCCCCTCCTACGAGCAGTACTTC
>NA|NA|TRBV4-1|TRBJ2-3
CASSQRVLTDTQYF
TGCGCCAGCAGCCAGCGGGTACTCACAGATACGCAGTATTTT
>TRBD2|NA|TRBV6-1|TRBJ2-7
CASSAKDGGSHEQYF
TGTGCCAGCAGTGCCAAGGACGGGGGGTCCCACGAGCAGTACTTC
>NA|NA|TRBV14|TRBJ2-1
CASSQGPWEQFF
TGTGCCAGCAGCCAAGGTCCGTGGGAGCAGTTCTTC
>TRBD2|NA|TRBV28|TRBJ2-3
CASSFPRTSRELTTDTQYF
TGTGCCAGCAGTTTTCCCCGGACTAGCCGGGAACTCACAACAGATACGCAGTATTTT
>NA|NA|TRBV5-4|TRBJ1-1
CASSLRNTEAFF
TGTGCCAGCAGTCTAAGAAACACTGAAGCTTTCTTT
>TRBD2|NA|TRBV4-1|TRBJ2-3
CASSQSEGGLAGETDTQYF
TGCGCCAGCAGCCAATCCGAGGGGGGACTAGCGGGAGAGACAGATACGCAGTATTTT
>TRBD1|once|TRBV18|TRBJ1-4
CASSSDRGGEKLFF
TGTGCCAGCTCATCGGACAGGGGAGGGGAAAAACTGTTTTTT
>NA|few|TRBV7-9|TRBJ2-2
CATAPSGPNTGELFF
TGTGCCACCGCCCCTTCGGGCCCGAACACCGGGGAGCTGTTTTTT
>TRBD2|NA|TRBV9|TRBJ2-1
CASSVAPSGRANEQFF
TGTGCCAGCAGCGTAGCACCCAGCGGGAGGGCGAATGAGCAGTTCTTC
>NA|NA|TRBV5-1|TRBJ1-1
CASSPGRRAFPEAFF
TGCGCCAGCAGCCCCGGGAGGAGGGCCTTCCCTGAAGCTTTCTTT
>NA|NA|TRBV6-1|TRBJ2-7
CASSEGGISSYEQYF
TGTGCCAGCAGTGAAGGCGGCATAAGCTCCTACGAGCAGTACTTC
>NA|NA|TRBV28|TRBJ1-5
CASSGNGGGSPQHF
TGTGCCAGCAGCGGGAACGGTGGGGGATCGCCCCAGCATTTT
>NA|NA|TRBV13|TRBJ1-3
CASSPRGPPGNTIYF
TGTGCCAGCAGCCCCCGGGGGCCCCCTGGAAACACCATATATTTT
>NA|NA|TRBV30|TRBJ2-7
CAWGTGAYEQYF
TGTGCCTGGGGGACTGGAGCCTACGAGCAGTACTTC
>NA|NA|TRBV2|TRBJ1-1
CASRSGYTEAFF
TGTGCCAGCAGATCGGGATACACTGAAGCTTTCTTT
>TRBD1|NA|TRBV2|TRBJ1-2
CANSEERTGLYGYTF
TGTGCCAACAGTGAAGAGCGGACAGGGCTTTATGGCTACACCTTC
>NA|NA|TRBV7-3|TRBJ2-3
CASSLRNPDTQYF
TGTGCCAGCAGCTTACGCAACCCAGATACGCAGTATTTT
>NA|NA|TRBV19|TRBJ1-2
CASSITNLAGDGYTF
TGTGCCAGTAGTATCACCAACCTGGCAGGGGATGGCTACACCTTC
>TRBD1|NA|TRBV18|TRBJ2-7
CASSPGQKSTHYEQYF
TGTGCCAGCTCACCGGGACAGAAGTCTACACACTACGAGCAGTACTTC
>NA|NA|TRBV7-9|TRBJ2-5
CASSPGVHPQYF
TGTGCCAGCAGCCCTGGAGTACACCCCCAGTACTTC
>NA|NA|TRBV18|TRBJ2-3
CASSPRDTGTDTQYF
TGTGCCAGCTCACCGCGGGACACTGGCACAGATACGCAGTATTTT
>NA|NA|TRBV20-1|TRBJ2-7
CSAADGYEQYF
TGCAGTGCCGCGGACGGCTACGAGCAGTACTTC
>TRBD1|NA|TRBV28|TRBJ1-4
CASSPGGTENEKLFF
TGTGCCAGCAGCCCCGGGGGGACAGAGAATGAAAAACTGTTTTTT
>TRBD2|NA|TRBV5-1|TRBJ2-1
CASSLTSGSLNEQFF
TGCGCCAGCAGTTTGACTAGCGGGAGTCTGAATGAGCAGTTCTTC
>TRBD2|NA|TRBV19|TRBJ2-1
CASSIPGLAHNEQFF
TGTGCCAGTAGTATTCCGGGACTAGCCCACAATGAGCAGTTCTTC
>TRBD1|NA|TRBV11-3|TRBJ2-3
CASSSQTGGDTQYF
TGTGCCAGCAGCTCTCAAACAGGGGGCGATACGCAGTATTTT
>NA|NA|TRBV10-3|TRBJ1-4
CAISDPGRNEKLFF
TGTGCCATCAGTGACCCAGGCCGTAATGAAAAACTGTTTTTT
>TRBD1|few|TRBV6-5|TRBJ1-1
CASSLDRGSPEAFF
TGTGCCAGCAGTCTCGACAGGGGAAGCCCTGAAGCTTTCTTT
>NA|NA|TRBV6-5|TRBJ1-2
CASSYGRGYTF
TGTGCCAGCAGTTACGGAAGGGGCTACACCTTC
>NA|NA|TRBV29-1|TRBJ1-3
CSVESGSGNTIYF
TGCAGCGTTGAGTCCGGCTCTGGAAACACCATATATTTT
>NA|NA|TRBV5-8|TRBJ1-3
CASSLAGEAGNTIYF
TGTGCCAGCAGCTTGGCGGGGGAAGCGGGAAACACCATATATTTT
>TRBD2|NA|TRBV19|TRBJ2-2
CASSIAGLAGRELFF
TGTGCCAGTAGTATAGCGGGACTAGCGGGCCGGGAGCTGTTTTTT